Many counts were recorded for the clone carrying this TCR beta chain. What it binds is not known. This sample is part of a study of T cells in Graves' hyperthyroidism and ophthalmopathy. The wider study: Specimen type is peripheral blood, collected at initial diagnosis prior to any treatment.

Criteria for exclusion of patients were uncontrolled infection, other autoimmune disease, pregnancy or lactation. The germline V and J ends were trimmed by 1 base and 4 bases, with 16 bases remaining between them. This CDR3 has 16 residues. CDR1 is SGHVS and CDR2 is FQNEAQ in the germline V gene. Notes on the study in general: In blood, most of the thyroid clonotypes expanded above 0.001 were also present.

TCR beta CDR3 region amplification was performed from RNA transcripts. First-round RT-PCR targeting the TCR CDR3 was performed with the HTBI primer set. Each CDR3 protein is one row after TCRdb ran MiXCR on the multiplex PCR reads. This sample has some 510,000 distinct CDR3 sequences, with around 21% found just once. The chain uses TRBV7-8 and TRBJ1-1; no firm D call. The source is a man in his late teens or twenties with Graves' hyperthyroidism. What was sequenced was blood. CDR3 sequence (DNA): TGTGCCAGCAGCTTAGAAGAACGGCAGACCTTCACTGAAGCTTTCTTT. Translating it yields CASSLEERQTFTEAFF. The complete variable domain, with remaining parts taken from reference TRBV7-8 and TRBJ1-1, reads GAGVSQSPRYKVAKRGQDVALRCDPISGHVSLFWYQQALGQGPEFLTYFQNEAQLDKSGLPSDRFFAERPEGSVSTLKIQRTQQEDSAVYLCASSLEERQTFTEAFFGQGTRLTVV.